This T cell receptor (beta chain) was captured in a study of blood T cell repertoires in COVID-19. Whole-study context: The cDNA or gDNA used as material had been derived from T cells, B-cell-depleted T cells, or PBMCs.

Produced via immunoSEQ multiplex PCR; TCRdb's table is partial and in-frame only. The sample consists of some 28,000 clones, around 88% of them appearing once. This clone was observed a handful of times. The CDR3 has 15 residues. Germline trimming cut 5 bases from V and 8 bases from J; bases unmatched to any gene: 13. Per germline, CDR1 SGHNT and CDR2 YYREEE (reference sequence). This TCR was recovered from a human donor in a cohort sampled during active COVID-19. Sequenced input: peripheral blood. The chain recombines TRBV5-4 with TRBJ2-1; 7 bases align to TRBD2. The CDR3 nucleotides are TGTGCCAGCAGACCGGTTGGCGGGGGTACGGATGAGCAGTTCTTC. Its protein is CASRPVGGGTDEQFF.